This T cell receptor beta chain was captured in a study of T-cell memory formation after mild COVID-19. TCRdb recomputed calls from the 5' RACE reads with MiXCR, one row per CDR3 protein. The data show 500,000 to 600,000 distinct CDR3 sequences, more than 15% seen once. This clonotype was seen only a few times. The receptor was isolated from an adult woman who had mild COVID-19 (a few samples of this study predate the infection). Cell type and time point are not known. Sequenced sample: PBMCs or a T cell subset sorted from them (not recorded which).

The CDR3 is CSVWTSGEYEQYF. Here the CDR3 DNA reads TGCAGCGTTTGGACTAGCGGAGAATACGAGCAGTACTTC. This chain uses TRBV29-1 with TRBJ2-7; 10 bases fit TRBD2. The CDR3 totals 13 residues. Losses at the gene ends were 5 bases for V and 4 bases for J; bases not matched to a gene: 5. The germline V gene has CDR1 SQVTM and CDR2 ANQGSEA.